Below, one TCR beta chain is given with its context. This clonotype was detected a few times. The target of this receptor is not known. There are no base qualities to consult, and no much larger clone falls within one base. These data belong to a study of molecular identifiers for immune sequencing clone quantification (dated 2018 in TCRdb). Background for the entire study: In a replicate experiment, RNA from around 20,000 or 100,000 naive CD8 T cells was split into five aliquots, four of which were sequenced. This methods study used CD8 T cells to benchmark TCR RNA copy counting and molecular-identifier clustering-based TCR repertoire sequencing (MIDCIRS).

Reading the germline V gene (reference sequence) gives CDR1 SEHNR and CDR2 FQNEAQ. The CDR3 goes from the cysteine to the phenylalanine over 15 residues. Of all the DNA, just the CDR3 is kept, 45 bases in frame from base 1. Relative to germline, V is 5 bases shorter and J is 1 base shorter, with 12 bases between their ends. Naive CD8 T cell libraries were made from around 18,000 to 910,000 sorted cells using 10%, 30% or 50% of purified RNA. Naive CD8 T cells were FACS-sorted as CD8+CD4-CCR7+CD45RA+ on a BD FACSAria II into RLT Plus buffer. To test detection sensitivity, Jurkat RNA equal to ten TCR copies was added to samples of about 17,000-1,100,000 naive CD8 T cells. CD8 T cells were enriched using RosetteSep CD8+ T Cell Enrichment Cocktail and Ficoll-Paque, and the enriched cells then underwent ACK red cell lysis. Broad study findings and their caveats: When barcode sub-clustering was omitted, TCR diversity was inflated by chimeric consensus sequences, with chimeras reaching as high as 47%. The naive libraries included spiked-in Jurkat TCR RNA (over nine copies' worth), and this RNA is not part of the donor repertoire. The sizes of highly expanded clones could end up underestimated when identical TCR molecules share a barcode. In CMV-specific effector cells, over 99% of molecules were held by clones above 20 RNA copies, whereas under 1% of molecules were held by such clones in naive cells. Spiked-in Jurkat TCR RNA equivalent to a single cell was reported to be detectable even among fewer than 1.2 million naive CD8 T cells. Modeling indicated approximately 2.7 TCR RNA copies recovered per cell, compared with 7.5 to 10 by digital PCR, which implies a capture efficiency of around 29%.

Library preparation used PCR. The data were produced on an Illumina HiSeq 4000. Bulk TCR libraries were prepared as previously described, using TCR primers listed in Table S5. Total RNA was purified with the Qiagen AllPrep DNA/RNA kit. Before analysis, reads from multiple sequencing runs of one library were combined. Turning to the authors' computational methods: Reads were retained only if an exact TCR constant sequence was present, and the retained reads were trimmed to 150 nt and grouped according to their 12-nt molecular barcodes. Reads inside each barcode group were sub-clustered using a 15% Levenshtein threshold, and a quality-weighted consensus sequence was constructed for each RNA molecule. Non-functional sequences were excluded, and lower-count sequences lying one edit away from another sequence were also excluded. Based on fitting two negative binomial distributions, any barcode sub-cluster with under 20% of the maximum read count was discarded. Through fastp at Q25 and MiXCR, TCRdb rebuilt clones from the public reads, retaining in-frame beta chains. CDR3 protein sequences are deduplicated, and each keeps its most common genes and DNA. The V and J calls, along with clone size, are taken from TCRdb and not from the paper's own processing. This sample holds about 60,000 distinct CDR3 sequences; around 20% were observed only once. 1.4% of the sample lies in the top ten.

This chain is built from TRBV7-9 and TRBJ1-5; TRBD1 is perhaps the D gene, given 5 matching bases. This clonotype was obtained from a human donor in good health. Some libraries in this study had Jurkat cell RNA spiked in. Sample: naive CD8+ T cells from blood, with Jurkat cell RNA spiked in. The sample's cell subset or site label is to be understood as: FACS-sorted CD8+CD4-CCR7+CD45RA+ naive T cells. The CDR3 region: CASSGDFQSNQPQHF. The sequenced DNA is TGTGCCAGCAGCGGGGACTTTCAAAGCAATCAGCCCCAGCATTTT.